Listed below are T cell receptor beta chains from one sample, sequenced in a study of blood T cell repertoires in COVID-19. Using immunoSEQ multiplex PCR, the repertoire was profiled, and TCRdb retains in-frame clones only, with some absent. This table holds some 26,000 clones, approximately 90% found once. Input material: peripheral blood. These receptor sequences come from a human donor with active COVID-19. The donor label of this sample is uncertain. CDR3s include the opening cysteine and the closing phenylalanine or tryptophan. D genes are given only for firm matches. Clone size, where shown, is once, few, many, or a class for clones that have expanded.

V gene,J gene,D gene,clone size,CDR3 protein,CDR3 DNA
TRBV24-1,TRBJ2-3,.,.,CATSDLHNTDTQYF,TGTGCCACCAGTGATTTGCACAACACAGATACGCAGTATTTT
TRBV9,TRBJ2-7,TRBD2,.,CASSVGLAREQYF,TGTGCCAGCAGCGTCGGACTAGCGCGGGAGCAGTACTTC
TRBV9,TRBJ2-7,.,.,CASSVGGTQEHEQYF,TGTGCCAGCAGCGTAGGGGGGACACAAGAACACGAGCAGTACTTC
TRBV10-3,TRBJ2-1,.,.,CAISGIATTYNEQFF,TGTGCCATCAGTGGAATAGCGACTACCTACAATGAGCAGTTCTTC
TRBV27,TRBJ2-1,TRBD1,.,CASSPKGQLDNEQFF,TGTGCCAGCAGTCCGAAGGGACAGCTTGACAATGAGCAGTTCTTC
TRBV28,TRBJ2-3,TRBD2,.,CASSLFPIRTSGRVDTQYF,TGTGCCAGCAGTTTATTTCCAATAAGGACTAGCGGGAGGGTAGATACGCAGTATTTT
TRBV6-5,TRBJ1-5,.,.,CASSRDWGNQPQHF,TGTGCCAGCAGTCGTGACTGGGGCAATCAGCCCCAGCATTTT
TRBV6-4,TRBJ2-1,TRBD1,once,CASSKTGHNEQFF,TGTGCCAGCAGTAAGACAGGGCACAATGAGCAGTTCTTC
TRBV19,TRBJ2-5,.,.,CASSRPQTGNQETQYF,TGTGCCAGTAGCCGACCCCAGACAGGCAACCAAGAGACCCAGTACTTC
TRBV20-1,TRBJ2-7,TRBD2,.,CSASGLAGGSSYEQYF,TGCAGTGCTAGTGGGCTAGCGGGAGGGAGCTCCTACGAGCAGTACTTC
TRBV6-5,TRBJ2-2,.,.,CASSSLAGRGSGELFF,TGTGCCAGCAGTTCTCTTGCGGGAAGGGGTTCTGGGGAGCTGTTTTTT
TRBV28,TRBJ2-5,TRBD2,.,CASSEVTGGETQYF,TGTGCCAGCAGTGAAGTAACGGGAGGAGAGACCCAGTACTTC
TRBV2,TRBJ1-5,.,.,CASSERGLYSNQPQHF,TGTGCCAGCAGTGAACGCGGTCTCTATAGCAATCAGCCCCAGCATTTT
TRBV5-1,TRBJ2-5,TRBD2,.,CASSWTGTTETQYF,TGCGCCAGCAGCTGGACCGGGACTACGGAGACCCAGTACTTC
TRBV7-2,TRBJ2-3,.,once,CASSLVAGPSWPQYF,TGTGCCAGCAGCTTAGTTGCGGGACCCTCTTGGCCGCAGTATTTT
TRBV30,TRBJ2-1,TRBD2,.,CAWSFTSGYNEQFF,TGTGCCTGGAGTTTCACTAGCGGGTACAATGAGCAGTTCTTC
TRBV6-5,TRBJ1-1,.,.,CASSGQYMNTEAFF,TGTGCCAGCAGCGGACAGTACATGAACACTGAAGCTTTCTTT
TRBV7-2,TRBJ2-7,.,.,CASSTTTGLGSEQYF,TGTGCCAGCAGCACGACGACAGGTCTAGGCTCCGAGCAGTACTTC
TRBV19,TRBJ2-5,.,.,CASSISKGAETQYF,TGTGCCAGTAGTATATCAAAAGGGGCGGAGACCCAGTACTTC
TRBV2,TRBJ2-7,TRBD2,.,CAGGGQIPGLAFYEQYF,TGTGCCGGAGGGGGACAGATTCCGGGACTAGCTTTTTACGAGCAGTACTTC
TRBV29-1,TRBJ1-5,.,.,CSVAEWQNQPQHF,TGCAGCGTTGCGGAGTGGCAGAATCAGCCCCAGCATTTT
TRBV20-1,TRBJ1-1,.,.,CSASPREAFF,TGCAGTGCTAGTCCCCGTGAAGCTTTCTTT
TRBV19,TRBJ2-2,.,.,CASSIKGSGFSELFF,TGTGCCAGTAGTATTAAAGGGAGTGGTTTTTCGGAGCTGTTTTTT
TRBV5-1,TRBJ2-7,TRBD2,.,CASSNSGRAEEQYF,TGCGCCAGCAGCAATAGCGGGAGGGCGGAGGAGCAGTACTTC
TRBV29-1,TRBJ2-7,.,.,CSYSGTVNTKQYF,TGCAGCTACTCCGGAACAGTAAATACGAAGCAGTACTTC
TRBV6-4,TRBJ2-2,.,.,CASSGGRAVGELFF,TGTGCCAGCAGTGGGGGCAGGGCCGTGGGGGAGCTGTTTTTT
TRBV28,TRBJ1-1,.,.,CASSLRSPGRREAFF,TGTGCCAGCAGTTTACGTTCCCCGGGGAGGCGTGAAGCTTTCTTT
TRBV28,TRBJ1-6,.,.,CASGQQGRDSPLHF,TGTGCCAGCGGACAACAGGGAAGGGATTCACCCCTCCACTTT
TRBV5-4,TRBJ1-1,TRBD1,.,CASTYRGVTEAFF,TGTGCCAGCACCTACAGGGGAGTCACTGAAGCTTTCTTT
TRBV7-2,TRBJ2-1,TRBD2,.,CASGLAGHYNEQFF,TGTGCCAGCGGTCTAGCGGGGCATTACAATGAGCAGTTCTTC
TRBV6-5,TRBJ2-1,.,.,CASSLTSSYNEQFF,TGTGCCAGCAGCTTGACTAGCTCCTACAATGAGCAGTTCTTC
TRBV6-4,TRBJ2-3,TRBD2,.,CASSDETSGLVGTQYF,TGTGCCAGCAGTGACGAGACTAGCGGACTCGTGGGTACGCAGTATTTT
TRBV19,TRBJ2-3,TRBD2,.,CASSPTSGGGTQYF,TGTGCCAGTAGCCCTACTAGCGGGGGTGGTACGCAGTATTTT
TRBV5-4,TRBJ2-7,TRBD1,.,CASSLDRGEQYF,TGTGCCAGCAGCTTGGACAGGGGCGAGCAGTACTTC
TRBV29-1,TRBJ2-1,TRBD2,.,CSAGGTSGTNEQFF,TGCAGCGCCGGCGGGACTAGCGGGACCAATGAGCAGTTCTTC
TRBV27,TRBJ2-1,TRBD2,.,CASSFERKRGYNEQFF,TGTGCCAGCAGTTTTGAACGCAAGCGGGGGTACAATGAGCAGTTCTTC
TRBV11-3,TRBJ2-1,TRBD2,few,CASSSGTTAYNEQFF,TGTGCCAGCAGCTCCGGGACTACCGCGTACAATGAGCAGTTCTTC
TRBV5-1,TRBJ1-6,TRBD1,.,CASSLVGQGGSPLHF,TGCGCCAGCAGCTTGGTCGGACAGGGTGGATCACCCCTCCACTTT
TRBV15,TRBJ2-5,.,.,CATSRKLQETQYF,TGTGCCACCAGCAGGAAACTCCAAGAGACCCAGTACTTC
TRBV10-3,TRBJ2-7,TRBD2,.,CATLGLDFYEQYF,TGTGCCACCCTGGGACTAGACTTCTACGAGCAGTACTTC
TRBV2,TRBJ2-7,.,.,CASTPRLIGQTYEQYF,TGTGCCAGCACCCCTCGCTTGATCGGACAGACCTACGAGCAGTACTTC